The following is a TCR beta chain sequence with its context. The antigen remains undetermined. This sample is drawn from a study of shared clonotypes between healthy human individuals. Regarding the study as a whole: Sorted-subset sequencing, rarefaction showed, was incomplete despite large depth. The study found lower generation probabilities in non-shared clonotypes than in those shared by all four donors. Measured sharing among donors was expected to vary with sequencing depth. Only blood was sampled, and tissue TCR repertoires likely differ from blood ones.

Terminally differentiated effector memory CD45RA+ cells were left out of the naive CD8 fraction, which was CD45RO-negative and positively selected for CCR7. The germline CDR1 and CDR2 sequences are PRHDT and FYEKMQ (reference sequence). The length of the CDR3 is 13 residues. V shed 5 bases and J shed 8 bases, with 15 bases lying between them. TCRdb keeps only in-frame clones here, not all; method: immunoSEQ multiplex PCR. The sample consists of some 2 million clones, just under 95% of them appearing once. The source is a man between 18 and 29 years old in good health. The V and J genes are TRBV13 and TRBJ1-1; TRBD1 might be the D (5 bases). Sequencing was performed on naive CD8+ T cells sorted from blood. The CDR3 spells CASSPGTFEEAFF. CDR3 DNA sequence: TGTGCCAGCAGCCCGGGGACCTTCGAAGAAGCTTTCTTT.